This record looks at one T cell receptor (beta chain) sequence and its context. The sample holds one count of this clone. The antigen it recognizes is unknown. Per-base quality was not reported, and no clone a single base away is much larger than it. Trimming takes 3 bases from V and 7 bases from J, and the germline ends sit 13 bases apart. Per the germline V gene (reference sequence), LNHDA is the CDR1 and SQIVND is the CDR2. The CDR3 sequence holds 14 residues, the cysteine and phenylalanine included. Just CDR3 DNA is preserved here, 42 bases in frame from base 1. This sample is drawn from a study of PD-L1 blockade in urothelial cancer (TCRdb year 2017). Study-wide context: All patients started therapy in the mid-2010s and received atezolizumab 1,200 mg intravenously every 3 weeks. Pretreatment tumor samples, along with matched peripheral blood serially collected before and after atezolizumab treatment, were subjected to TCR sequencing. Several patients achieved durable clinical benefit and 20 did not. Patients had an ECOG performance status of 0 or 1 and had received between 0 and 3 prior chemotherapy regimens. In the same patients who had TCR sequencing, pretreatment tumors also underwent whole exome sequencing and RNA sequencing. Durable clinical benefit was defined as a progression-free survival longer than 6 months, and TCR features were additionally tested against progression-free survival and overall survival. Somatic, immune and clinical correlates of response to PD-L1 blockade with atezolizumab in urothelial cancer were the focus of an exploratory multi-omic analysis. Blood samples were analyzed at 3 weeks after treatment start (second dose) and at 6 weeks after treatment start. Blood samples yielded a median of around 130,000 T cells and roughly 83,000 unique TCRs, with median clonality 0.080. Twenty-nine patients had pretreatment blood TCR-seq, around 24 had at least one posttreatment blood collection, and around 24 had tumor TCR-seq. About 85% of the 29 patients were males with bladder-origin urothelial cancer, and about 60% of the 29 reported a prior smoking history.

The time point label for this specimen denotes: pretreatment peripheral blood. The cohort comprised fewer than 35 patients with locally advanced or metastatic urothelial carcinoma treated at Memorial Sloan Kettering on a trial protocol. Peripheral blood mononuclear cells were collected from each patient pretreatment and during treatment, giving between 1 and 8 total time points per patient. The Qiagen DNeasy Blood extraction kit was used to purify genomic DNA from total PBMCs and from tumor samples. PBMCs were collected pretreatment and during treatment, and were isolated and stored as previously described. Paper-wide results and their limitations: Improved progression-free and overall survival was associated with having pretreatment peripheral blood TCR clonality below the median. At 3 weeks after the start of treatment, tumor-associated TCR clones in peripheral blood had expanded more in patients with durable benefit (n of about 20, p = 0.022). Small sample size (n of about 30) and many exploratory analyses mean the results are intended to be hypothesis-generating.

Each PCR received spiked-in synthetic TCR analog templates so that absolute template abundance could be estimated from read counts. The immunoSEQ assay used bias-controlled V and J gene primers to amplify TCRbeta CDR3 regions from genomic DNA. Sequencing of rearranged TCRbeta segments was performed at approximately 20X coverage. The authors' analysis ran thus. Clustering was used to correct sequencing errors, and CDR3s were annotated against IMGT to assign V, D and J genes. Downstream analyses used only productive TCRbeta rearrangements, leaving out any out-of-frame or stop-codon sequences. To compute clonality, Shannon entropy was normalized by the log of the number of unique productive sequences and then subtracted from one. Clones differing between time points or between blood and tumor were identified by Fisher's exact test with Benjamini-Hochberg correction at adjusted p below 0.01. TCRdb mirrors the immuneACCESS table, restricted to in-frame sequences. Some clones are absent from its copies; in checked studies, under half trace to an unresolved V gene, and the reason for the others is unknown. V and J calls and clone size are those listed in that table; D and trimming were worked out from the DNA. For this sample there are tens of thousands of clones; about four fifths appear just once. Together, the top ten hold under 7.5% of the sample.

This sample comprised PBMCs, obtained around atezolizumab (anti-PD-L1) treatment. The chain links TRBV19 with TRBJ2-1; the D gene is perhaps TRBD2, from 5 matching bases. The TCR comes from a man aged 65 to 85 with urothelial cancer. The DNA sequence follows: TGTGCCAGTAGTATCAGGACGGGCGGGAATGAGCAGTTCTTC. Its product reads: CASSIRTGGNEQFF.